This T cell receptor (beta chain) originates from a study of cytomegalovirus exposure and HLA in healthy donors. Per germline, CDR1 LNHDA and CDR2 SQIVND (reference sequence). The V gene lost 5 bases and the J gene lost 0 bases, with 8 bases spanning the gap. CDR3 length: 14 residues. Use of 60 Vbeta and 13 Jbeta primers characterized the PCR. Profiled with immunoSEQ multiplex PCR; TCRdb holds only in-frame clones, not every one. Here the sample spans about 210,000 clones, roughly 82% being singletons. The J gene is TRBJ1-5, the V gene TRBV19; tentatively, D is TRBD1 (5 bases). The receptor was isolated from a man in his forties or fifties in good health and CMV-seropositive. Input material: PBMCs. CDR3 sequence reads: CASSGHSSNQPQHF. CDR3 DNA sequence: TGTGCCAGTAGTGGACATAGTAGCAATCAGCCCCAGCATTTT. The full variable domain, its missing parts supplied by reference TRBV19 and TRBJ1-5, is DGGITQSPKYLFRKEGQNVTLSCEQNLNHDAMYWYRQDPGQGLRLIYYSQIVNDFQKGDIAEGYSVSREKKESFPLTVTSAQKNPTAFYLCASSGHSSNQPQHFGDGTRLSIL.